Below are 21 T cell receptor beta chains sequenced from a single sample in a study of blood T cell repertoires in COVID-19. This table comes from immunoSEQ multiplex PCR, and its TCRdb copy is limited to in-frame clones, with some not included. The data contain 300,000 to 400,000 clones, about 90% of them seen just once; the ten biggest clones take up roughly 2.1%. The sequenced material came from peripheral blood. The receptors derive from a woman aged 55-69 years with COVID-19, enrolled during active disease.

The chain is built from TRBV6-5 and TRBJ1-2; 7 positions agree with TRBD1. J gave up 11 bases and V 4 bases, and 7 bases lay outside the gene matches. Germline V lookup: CDR1 MNHEY, CDR2 SVGAGI. The CDR3 is made up of 12 amino acids. CDR3 loop: CASSSGSRGYTF. DNA of the CDR3: TGTGCCAGCAGTTCAGGGAGCAGGGGGTACACCTTC.

The gene calls are TRBV6-5 and TRBJ1-3, with 7 bases aligning to TRBD1. The CDR3 runs 15 residues. J was trimmed by 4 bases and V by 2 bases; bases with no gene match: 5. Per the germline V gene, CDR1 is MNHEY and CDR2 is SVGAGI. The chain's CDR3 is CASSYGGGWGNTIYF. CDR3 bases: TGTGCCAGCAGTTACGGAGGGGGCTGGGGAAACACCATATATTTT.

V gene TRBV20-1 combines with J gene TRBJ1-5; D might be TRBD1 (5 bases). Per germline, CDR1 DFQATT and CDR2 SNEGSKA (reference sequence). V lost 4 bases, J lost 2 bases, and 15 bases lay in between. The CDR3 has 15 amino acids. CDR3 protein: CSATERWGGNQPQHF. In DNA form, the CDR3 reads TGCAGTGCTACTGAGCGGTGGGGGGGCAATCAGCCCCAGCATTTT.

This rearrangement joins TRBV7-2 to TRBJ2-3; 8 nucleotides match TRBD2. CDR1 SGHTA and CDR2 FQGNSA come from the germline V gene. This CDR3 has 14 residues. Trimming cost V 3 bases and J 12 bases; bases outside gene matches: 11. CDR3 in DNA: TGTGCCAGCAGCTTTGGGGGGAGCGGGGGCCGCCAGTATTTT. Protein product: CASSFGGSGGRQYF.

This chain connects TRBV6-5 to TRBJ2-5; possible D gene TRBD1, 5 bases. This CDR3 region has 15 residues. V was clipped by 6 bases and J by 1 base, with 15 bases between them. Germline V gene sequence: CDR1 MNHEY, CDR2 SVGAGI. The CDR3 region is CASSKRYRFQETQYF. CDR3 coding DNA: TGTGCCAGCAGCAAACGGTACAGGTTCCAAGAGACCCAGTACTTC.

V gene TRBV7-3 combines with J gene TRBJ2-3; D is unresolved. CDR1 and CDR2 (germline): SGHTA, FQGTGA. The CDR3 spans 15 residues. V dropped 5 bases and J dropped 0 bases, with 12 bases sitting between them. CDR3 nucleotides: TGTGCCAGCAGCCCGGGTTATGCTAGCACAGATACGCAGTATTTT. The encoded protein is CASSPGYASTDTQYF.

The rearrangement links TRBV23-1 to TRBJ1-2, with a possible D match to TRBD1 (5 bases). TRBV23-1 is treated as an ORF (open reading frame) with a function not yet certain. Trimming stripped 3 bases from V and 4 bases from J, with 15 bases between. This CDR3 has 15 residues. CDR3 residues: CASSHPRGSCYGYTF. In DNA, the CDR3 is TGCGCCAGCAGTCACCCTCGGGGGAGTTGCTATGGCTACACCTTC.

The chain carries TRBV19 and TRBJ1-5; 9 bases align to TRBD1. Germline V CDR1 and CDR2: LNHDA, SQIVND (reference sequence). V lost 7 bases to trimming and J lost 4 bases; unmatched junction nucleotides: 8. The CDR3 runs 15 residues. CDR3 nucleotide sequence: TGTGCCAGTAACCTAGGACAGGGGCGAAATCAGCCCCAGCATTTT. It specifies CASNLGQGRNQPQHF.

This clone came up a few times. The sample has other DNA sequences that encode this CDR3 too. The CDR3 reads CASSFGTGNQPQHF. Here the CDR3 DNA reads TGTGCCAGCAGCTTCGGGACTGGCAATCAGCCCCAGCATTTT. The V and J genes are TRBV7-9 and TRBJ1-5, with a possible D match to TRBD1 (5 bases). The CDR3 runs to 14 residues. CDR1 and CDR2 (germline): SEHNR, FQNEAQ (reference sequence). The ends were cut back, 3 bases at V and 2 bases at J, with 8 bases in the middle.

The chain has TRBV3-1 (or the pseudogene TRBV3-2) and TRBJ2-5; 7 bases are a match to TRBD1. Germline-derived CDR1 and CDR2 are LGHDT and YNNKEL (reference sequence). The ends lost 2 bases at V and 4 bases at J; junction bases unmatched: 16. The CDR3 sequence is 18 residues long. The CDR3 DNA reads as TGTGCCAGCAGCCAACGTCTGGGCGCCGGGACAGATGCAGAGACCCAGTACTTC. Translated: CASSQRLGAGTDAETQYF.

The chain uses TRBV2 and TRBJ1-4; D is ambiguous. V was pared by 0 bases and J by 2 bases, with 7 bases between. Germline V gene sequence: CDR1 SNHLY, CDR2 FYNNEI. CDR3 length: 15 amino acids. CDR3 bases: TGTGCCAGCAGTGAAGCGGGAGGGACTAATGAAAAACTGTTTTTT. This sequence encodes CASSEAGGTNEKLFF. The full variable domain, its missing parts supplied by reference TRBV2 and TRBJ1-4, is EPEVTQTPSHQVTQMGQEVILRCVPISNHLYFYWYRQILGQKVEFLVSFYNNEISEKSEIFDDQFSVERPDGSNFTLKIRSTKLEDSAMYFCASSEAGGTNEKLFFGSGTQLSVL.

CDR3 region: CASSLLSSGVSYEQYF. CDR3 nucleotides: TGTGCCAGCAGCTTATTATCTAGCGGGGTCTCCTACGAGCAGTACTTC. This rearrangement joins TRBV7-3 to TRBJ2-7, with TRBD2 matching over 9 bases. This CDR3 has 16 residues. From germline, CDR1 is SGHTA and CDR2 FQGTGA. The V and J ends lost 2 bases and 0 bases, in that order; junction bases with no gene match: 5.

The gene calls are TRBV18 and TRBJ1-1; maybe TRBD1 (5 bases). Deletions cut 6 bases from V and 4 bases from J, with 21 bases between. The CDR3 is 16 amino acids. Germline V gene data show CDR1 as KGHSH and CDR2 as LQKENI. For the CDR3, the DNA is TGTGCCAGCTCGCCGCCCGGGGGGGGGACCTCCACTGAAGCTTTCTTT. Its translation is CASSPPGGGTSTEAFF.

The chain carries TRBV10-3 and TRBJ1-5, with D perhaps matching TRBD1 (5 bases). Germline V gene data show CDR1 as ENHRY and CDR2 as SYGVKD. CDR3 length: 16 amino acids. Trimming shortened V by 0 bases and J by 1 base, and 10 bases separated the two germline ends. The DNA of the CDR3 is TGTGCCATCAGTGAGTCCCCGGGGGGAAGCAATCAGCCCCAGCATTTT. It encodes CAISESPGGSNQPQHF.

This rearrangement joins TRBV5-6 to TRBJ1-1; 7 nucleotides match TRBD1. The CDR3 has 14 residues. J gave up 5 bases and V 4 bases, and 8 bases lay outside the gene matches. Germline V gene lookup returns CDR1 SGHDT and CDR2 YYEEEE. The CDR3 spells CASSRIPRGTEAFF. CDR3 DNA: TGTGCCAGCAGCCGCATCCCCAGGGGGACTGAAGCTTTCTTT.

The CDR3: CASSEGTARSGNTIYF. The CDR3 bases are TGTGCCAGCAGTGAAGGGACAGCGCGCTCTGGAAACACCATATATTTT. The gene calls are TRBV6-1 and TRBJ1-3, with D perhaps TRBD1 (6 bases). The germline CDR1 and CDR2 sequences are MNHNS and SASEGT. The germline V and J ends were trimmed by 1 base and 0 bases, with 10 bases remaining between them. The CDR3 is made up of 16 amino acids.

The chain couples TRBV6-4 to TRBJ2-3, with D maybe TRBD2 (5 bases). The CDR3 spans 15 residues. Trimming took off 2 bases at V and 1 base at J, with 10 bases between the two ends. CDR1 is MRHNA, CDR2 SNTAGT, per germline. The CDR3 is CASSDSGSGTDTQYF. In nucleotides, the CDR3 is TGTGCCAGCAGTGACAGTGGTAGCGGCACAGATACGCAGTATTTT.

J is TRBJ1-2 and V is TRBV13; 8 nucleotides line up with TRBD1. Germline CDR1 is PRHDT and CDR2 is FYEKMQ (reference sequence). The CDR3 runs 15 residues. The V and J ends lost 3 bases and 6 bases, in that order; junction bases with no gene match: 9. The CDR3 is CASSLKTGVVDGYTF. The DNA of the CDR3 is TGTGCCAGCAGCTTGAAGACAGGGGTGGTGGATGGCTACACCTTC.

Ten or more counts support this clone. V and J are TRBV27 and TRBJ1-1; D uncertain. This CDR3 is 13 amino acids long. Germline V gene data show CDR1 as MNHEY and CDR2 as SMNVEV (reference sequence). V lost 3 bases and J 1 base, leaving 6 bases between the germline ends. CDR3 bases: TGTGCCAGCAGTTTCACAGCGAACACTGAAGCTTTCTTT. It translates to CASSFTANTEAFF.

This chain joins TRBV6-5 and TRBJ2-3, with D tentatively TRBD1 (6 bases). Germline CDR1 reads MNHEY; CDR2 reads SVGAGI. The CDR3 contains 11 residues. V gave up 11 bases and J gave up 7 bases, with 13 bases separating them. CDR3 coding DNA: TGTGCCGCGTCGGGGACACATACGCAGTATTTT. It translates to CAASGTHTQYF.

This chain links TRBV6-2 or TRBV6-3 with TRBJ1-5; D call uncertain. V was trimmed by 4 bases and J by 4 bases, leaving 5 bases between them. This CDR3 contains 12 residues. In germline, CDR1 is MNHEY, CDR2 SVGEGT. CDR3 coding DNA: TGTGCCAGCAGTTTCCAGAATCAGCCCCAGCATTTT. Its protein product is CASSFQNQPQHF.